This TCR beta chain was identified in a study of CXCR3-negative and CXCR3-positive naive CD8 T cells (dated by TCRdb to 2018 to 2020). Broadly, across the study: Around 140 million TRB reads were obtained in total, roughly 1.5 +/- 0.3 million reads per library. The diversity and physicochemical repertoire analyses included roughly ten donors pooled from two independent experiments. Naive subsets from about five donors and memory cells from 3 donors were included in the TRBV-TRBJ cluster analysis.

The CDR1 and CDR2 encoded by the germline V gene are SGHTA and FQGNSA. Its CDR3 holds 16 amino acids, cysteine through phenylalanine. No DNA is listed. About this clonotype itself: Its recognized antigen is unknown.

Each CD8+ T cell subset was flow-sorted in triplicate, and 300,000 or so cells per subset were placed directly into RLT lysis buffer. Naive CD8+ T cells were defined stringently as CD45RO-CCR7+CD27+CD95- to exclude memory contaminants. Peripheral blood mononuclear cells were isolated from buffy coats using standard density gradient centrifugation. Naive CXCR3-negative and CXCR3-positive CD8+ T cells were flow-sorted using a FACSAria III. Total RNA was extracted from sorted cells with an RNeasy Mini Kit. The run used a NextSeq 550. The Human TCR Profiling Kit (MiLaboratory) was used to prepare UMI-labeled 5' RACE TRB cDNA libraries. The full amount of extracted RNA was used for cDNA synthesis, and the full amount of resulting cDNA was used for PCR amplification. Libraries were prepared in parallel using an identical number of PCR cycles. From the authors' description of their analysis: With a requirement of at least two reads per UMI, MIGEC and MiXCR extracted about 50,000 +/- 10,000 unique UMI-labeled TRB cDNA molecules per library. On average, each library contained 40,000 +/- 10,000 functional in-frame TRB CDR3 nucleotide clonotypes without stop codons. After downsampling to 5000 UMI-labeled TRB molecules per sample, diversity metrics such as normalized Shannon-Wiener and Chao1 were calculated in VDJtools. VDJtools computed clonotype-size-weighted physicochemical properties of the central five CDR3 residues: interaction energy, strength, volume and Kidera factor 4. TCRdb reprocessed the sequencing reads and holds a single record per CDR3 protein sequence, with no DNA. The V and J calls, along with clone size, are taken from TCRdb and not from the paper's own processing. The data table for this sample lists about 57,000 distinct CDR3 sequences. 0.5% to 0.55% of the sample is held by the ten biggest clonotypes.

Beyond this particular receptor, the publication reports: Repertoire diversity was comparably high in both naive subsets but much lower in memory CD8+ T cells. Compared with CXCR3-negative naive cells, CXCR3-positive naive cells had TRB CDR3s with higher hydrophobicity (lower Kidera factor 4), lower energy, and higher strength and volume indices. Because surface CD5, which is linked to self-reactivity in mice, was comparable between the naive subsets, TCR interaction strength was also inferred from the physicochemical properties of TRB CDR3s. Because CXCR3 expression was partially decreased after cryopreservation, freshly isolated PBMCs were used for most assays. Within the same donor, TRBV-TRBJ usage looked similar between naive CXCR3-negative and CXCR3-positive cells, but memory cells had distinct patterns.

The chain was built from TRBV7-2 and TRBJ2-3; TCRdb's D gene call, TRBD2, goes unchecked for lack of DNA. Sequencing was performed on naive CXCR3+ CD8+ T cells from blood. The cell subset or site tag for this specimen amounts to: CD45RO-CCR7+CD27+CD95- naive CD8+ T cells expressing CXCR3 (TNR3+). The clonotype originates from a human donor in good health. Some clones in this sample may be carry-over from other donors' samples. For the CDR3, the sequence is CASSLLAGVSLDTQYF.